This T cell receptor beta chain was sequenced during a study of shared clonotypes between healthy human individuals. On this clone itself: The antigen remains undetermined.

CD4+ cells yielded CD45RA+ naive and CD45RA-negative memory subsets. With 6 bases clipped from V and 1 base from J, the junction kept 5 bases outside the gene matches. Germline CDR1 and CDR2: ENHRY and SYGVKD. The CDR3 length is 14 residues. The study's findings and limits: Naive CD4 clonotypes overlapped across a handful of donors at approximately 5%.

TCRdb keeps only in-frame clones here, not all; method: immunoSEQ multiplex PCR. This sample has approximately 1,500,000 clones, with 95% to 97% found just once. The rearrangement uses TRBV10-3 and TRBJ2-5, with TRBD2 matching over 7 bases. Input material: naive CD4+ T cells sorted from blood. The sample's subset: CD45RA+ positively selected. The TCR sequence derives from a man younger than 40 in good health. In nucleotides, the CDR3 is TGTGCCATCAGGTCTAGCGGAGGCCAAGAGACCCAGTACTTC. Its protein is CAIRSSGGQETQYF.